This entry lists 27 T cell receptor beta chains sequenced from one sample in a study of spatial heterogeneity in lung cancer. As to time point: sample taken at primary tumor resection. TCRdb redid the calling of the 5' RACE reads with MiXCR, one entry per CDR3 protein. In the table there are tens of thousands of distinct CDR3 sequences, about 12% of which are singletons. Material: PBMCs, obtained at surgery. All receptors come from a male donor with early-stage non-small cell lung cancer.

This clonotype was counted between two and nine times. The chain links TRBV5-1 to TRBJ1-1, with 7 bases fitting TRBD1. Trimming at V came to 4 bases and at J to 3 bases, leaving 3 bases not matched to a gene. The CDR3 length is 13 residues. The germline V gene encodes CDR1 SGHRS and CDR2 YFSETQ. CDR3 protein: CASSLQGDTEAFF. Here the CDR3 DNA reads TGCGCCAGCAGCCTCCAGGGGGACACTGAAGCTTTCTTT.

This clonotype was seen ten or more times. V gene TRBV5-1 combines with J gene TRBJ2-7; 9 bases match TRBD2. Germline CDR1 SGHRS, CDR2 YFSETQ. V shed 4 bases and J 2 bases; nucleotides not matched to a gene: 10. CDR3 length equals 16 residues. In DNA form, the CDR3 reads TGCGCCAGCAGCCCCGGCCGGACTAGCGCTCCCTACGAGCAGTACTTC. Protein product: CASSPGRTSAPYEQYF.

The V and J genes are TRBV7-6 and TRBJ1-6; no reliable D call. Germline assignment: CDR1 SGHVS and CDR2 FNYEAQ. The CDR3 extends over 15 amino acids. V was shortened by 1 base and J by 1 base, with 5 bases between the two germline ends. The DNA for the CDR3 is TGTGCCAGCAGCTTAGGGGGATCCTATAATTCACCCCTCCACTTT. Protein product: CASSLGGSYNSPLHF.

This clonotype was detected a few times. This chain links TRBV20-1 with TRBJ2-3; no clear D. Germline V lookup: CDR1 DFQATT, CDR2 SNEGSKA (reference sequence). The V gene lost 2 bases and the J gene lost 2 bases, with 20 bases spanning the gap. The CDR3 loop spans 17 amino acids. DNA for the CDR3: TGCAGTGCTAGACCCCCGGGTCTCTTCTCTCCCACAGATACGCAGTATTTT. Encoded protein: CSARPPGLFSPTDTQYF.

This clonotype was observed a few times. The V call is TRBV6-5, the J call TRBJ1-5; D is perhaps TRBD1 (6 bases). This CDR3 comprises 14 residues. Deletions cut 2 bases from V and 3 bases from J, with 8 bases between. Germline V lookup: CDR1 MNHEY, CDR2 SVGAGI. CDR3 coding DNA: TGTGCCAGCAGTTACGCGGGGGCCAATCAGCCCCAGCATTTT. As protein: CASSYAGANQPQHF.

V gene TRBV20-1 combines with J gene TRBJ2-1; TRBD2 matches 13 bases. V gave up 5 bases and J gave up 6 bases; unmatched junction bases: 4. CDR1 is DFQATT, CDR2 SNEGSKA, per germline (reference sequence). The CDR3 consists of 14 residues. The CDR3 DNA reads as TGCAGTGCTCAGACTAGCGGGGGGCCCAATGAGCAGTTCTTC. Its translation is CSAQTSGGPNEQFF.

V and J are TRBV10-1 and TRBJ1-2; TRBD1 might be the D (5 bases). V was shortened by 5 bases and J by 4 bases, with 14 bases between the two germline ends. The germline V gene encodes CDR1 WNHNN and CDR2 SYGVQD (reference sequence). The CDR3 totals 14 residues. The DNA of the CDR3 is TGCGCCAGCAGTCGGGACGGAGATTTCTATGGCTACACCTTC. Its translation is CASSRDGDFYGYTF.

This clonotype was observed many times. The V gene is TRBV5-4, the J gene TRBJ2-3; possible D gene TRBD2, 6 bases. Germline V lookup: CDR1 SGHNT, CDR2 YYREEE (reference sequence). The ends were cut back, 1 base at V and 1 base at J, with 10 bases in the middle. The CDR3 sequence is 15 residues long. The CDR3 loop reads CASSLPGEGTDTQYF. The CDR3 bases are TGTGCCAGCAGCTTGCCGGGGGAGGGCACAGATACGCAGTATTTT.

The chain is built from TRBV20-1 and TRBJ2-3; D is possibly TRBD2 (6 bases). V was shortened by 5 bases and J by 5 bases, with 17 bases between the two germline ends. This CDR3 is 14 amino acids long. Germline V gene data show CDR1 as DFQATT and CDR2 as SNEGSKA (reference sequence). The DNA for the CDR3 is TGCAGTGCTTACCGGGCGGGGAAGGGAGATACGCAGTATTTT. Protein: CSAYRAGKGDTQYF.

This clonotype has more than one count but fewer than ten. The chain carries TRBV7-2 and TRBJ1-5; D not certain. The V gene's germline CDR1 is SGHTA and CDR2 FQGNSA. V was pared by 2 bases and J by 2 bases, with 16 bases between. The CDR3 covers 17 residues. The CDR3 sequence is CASSLRSNSGGNQPQHF. The CDR3 nucleotides are TGTGCCAGCAGCTTACGGAGTAACAGCGGGGGCAATCAGCCCCAGCATTTT.

This clonotype was counted at least ten times. V is TRBV29-1 and J is TRBJ1-1; 7 positions agree with TRBD1. The CDR3 runs to 15 residues. V was pared by 3 bases and J by 2 bases, with 9 bases of the junction left unmatched. Germline CDR1 and CDR2: SQVTM and ANQGSEA. DNA for the CDR3: TGCAGCGTTGATGACACAGGGGCAACCAACACTGAAGCTTTCTTT. Translated: CSVDDTGATNTEAFF.

This chain uses TRBV6-5 with TRBJ2-6; D is possibly TRBD1 (6 bases). V lost 6 bases and J lost 3, with 12 bases in between. This CDR3 spans 15 amino acids. Germline loops: CDR1 MNHEY, CDR2 SVGAGI. CDR3 sequence (DNA): TGTGCCAGCAGAACCGACAGGTTTGGGGCCAACGTCCTGACTTTC. This codes for CASRTDRFGANVLTF.

This clonotype was counted many times. The CDR3: CASSKGGIGYNEQFF. In nucleotides, the CDR3 is TGTGCCAGCAGCAAAGGGGGTATTGGATACAATGAGCAGTTCTTC. The chain combines TRBV6-2 or TRBV6-3 with TRBJ2-1; TRBD1 is a possible D gene (6 bases). Trimming stripped 6 bases from V and 4 bases from J, with 16 bases between. The germline V gene has CDR1 MNHEY and CDR2 SVGEGT. This CDR3 is 15 amino acids long.

This clonotype occurred many times. The chain employs TRBV7-2 and TRBJ2-6, with D possibly being TRBD1 or TRBD2 (6 bases each). CDR1 and CDR2 from the germline V gene are SGHTA and FQGNSA. The CDR3 covers 16 residues. Trimming left V 6 bases short and J 2 bases short, with 14 bases between. CDR3 coding DNA: TGTGCCAGCAGTCACCGTGGGGGGCCTGGGGCCAACGTCCTGACTTTC. Translating gives CASSHRGGPGANVLTF.

Details on this clonotype: Just one base apart from a much larger clone, this may be a read error. The chain has TRBV7-9 and TRBJ1-5, with D unclear. V was cut by 1 base and J by 1 base, with 5 bases left in between. CDR1 and CDR2 from the germline V gene are SEHNR and FQNEAQ (reference sequence). CDR3 length: 14 amino acids. CDR3: CASSLVGSNQPQHF. The CDR3 DNA reads as TGTGCCAGCAGCTTAGTGGGGAGCAATCAGCCCCAGCATTTT.

CDR3 region: CASSPEGRSADTQYF. Written as DNA, the CDR3 is TGTGCCAGCAGCCCCGAGGGCCGTAGCGCAGATACGCAGTATTTT. The chain joins TRBV7-2 to TRBJ2-3; D is perhaps TRBD2 (5 bases). Germline V CDR1 and CDR2: SGHTA, FQGNSA. The CDR3 has 15 amino acids. The V end lost 5 bases, the J end lost 4 bases, and 16 bases lay between the germline ends.

This clonotype has more than one count but fewer than ten. The chain links TRBV6-2 or TRBV6-3 to TRBJ2-3; 12 positions match TRBD2. Germline CDR1 is MNHEY and CDR2 is SVGEGT. J lost 0 bases, V lost 5 bases, and 3 bases had no gene match. This CDR3 has 16 residues. Here the CDR3 reads CASSRGTSGSTDTQYF. The CDR3 bases are TGTGCCAGCAGTAGAGGGACTAGCGGGAGCACAGATACGCAGTATTTT.

A few counts support this clonotype. The chain has TRBV20-1 and TRBJ2-2, with 12 nucleotides matching TRBD2. The CDR3 is 18 amino acids. Germline values: CDR1 DFQATT, CDR2 SNEGSKA (reference sequence). J gave up 3 bases and V 2 bases, and 10 bases lay outside the gene matches. The CDR3 region has the DNA TGCAGTGCTAGAAGGATCCTAGCGGGAGGGCCGGACACCGGGGAGCTGTTTTTT. Encoded protein: CSARRILAGGPDTGELFF.

This clonotype was detected only a few times. The chain uses TRBV28 and TRBJ1-4; TRBD1 is a possible D gene (5 bases). V was cut by 4 bases and J by 7 bases, with 13 bases left in between. The CDR3 has 14 amino acids. Germline lookup yields CDR1 MDHEN and CDR2 SYDVKM. Written as DNA, the CDR3 is TGTGCCAGCAGTTACCCTAGTGGGGGTGAAAAACTGTTTTTT. Protein: CASSYPSGGEKLFF.

This chain uses TRBV7-2 with TRBJ1-2; TRBD1 might be the D (5 bases). The CDR3 has 15 amino acids. Looked up from germline, CDR1 is SGHTA and CDR2 is FQGNSA. Trimming pared 5 bases from V and 4 bases from J, leaving 17 bases between. The CDR3 DNA is TGTGCCAGCAGCAAACCCCTACAGGAACTCTATGGCTACACCTTC. This sequence encodes CASSKPLQELYGYTF.

This clonotype came up many times. The V and J genes are TRBV7-3 and TRBJ1-1; 7 bases line up with TRBD1. J gave up 4 bases and V 5 bases, and 4 bases lay outside the gene matches. The CDR3 runs to 13 residues. CDR1 and CDR2 (germline): SGHTA, FQGTGA. CDR3 sequence reads: CASSLQGFTEAFF. In nucleotides, the CDR3 is TGTGCCAGCAGCCTACAGGGGTTCACTGAAGCTTTCTTT.

This clonotype came up a few times. The CDR3 protein is CSASRSGSRYEQYF. CDR3 DNA: TGCAGTGCTAGCCGTAGCGGGAGTCGCTACGAGCAGTACTTC. The gene calls are TRBV20-1 and TRBJ2-7; 9 bases align to TRBD2. CDR3 length: 14 residues. V lost 3 bases, J lost 3 bases, and 6 bases stayed unmatched. CDR1 and CDR2 from the germline V gene are DFQATT and SNEGSKA (reference sequence).

V usage is TRBV6-2 or TRBV6-3 and J usage is TRBJ2-7; either TRBD1 or TRBD2 may fit D (6 bases each). Germline V gene lookup returns CDR1 MNHEY and CDR2 SVGEGT. Trimming left V 6 bases short and J 3 bases short, with 15 bases between. The CDR3 is 14 residues long. The CDR3 DNA is TGTGCCAGCAGAAGGGGGGACCCGAACTACGAGCAGTACTTC. Its protein product is CASRRGDPNYEQYF.

A few counts support this clonotype. This chain links TRBV12-3 or TRBV12-4 with TRBJ2-3; D is unresolved. V dropped 1 base and J dropped 4 bases, with 9 bases sitting between them. The CDR3 extends over 14 amino acids. The CDR3 is CASSLVVSSDTQYF. The CDR3 bases are TGTGCCAGCAGTTTAGTGGTCTCATCAGATACGCAGTATTTT.

This chain connects TRBV12-3 or TRBV12-4 to TRBJ2-1; a weak D match, TRBD2 (6 bases). The CDR3 runs 16 residues. The ends were cut back, 4 bases at V and 9 bases at J, with 22 bases in the middle. CDR3 region: CASSYGLAGGASEQFF. The CDR3 DNA sequence: TGTGCCAGCAGTTATGGTCTTGCAGGAGGGGCCTCTGAGCAGTTCTTC.

This clonotype was picked up many times. V is TRBV7-9 and J is TRBJ2-7; TRBD2 matches at 13 bases. V trimming: 4 bases; J trimming: 6 bases; junction bases outside the gene matches: 6. The CDR3 length is 15 residues. Germline CDR1 reads SEHNR; CDR2 reads FQNEAQ (reference sequence). The CDR3, as DNA: TGTGCCAGCAGCTCCCCGACTAGCGGGAGGTTCGAGCAGTACTTC. It translates to CASSSPTSGRFEQYF.

The chain uses TRBV7-2 and TRBJ2-5; TRBD1 matches 10 bases. Germline V CDR1 and CDR2: SGHTA, FQGNSA. The trim removed 6 bases at V and 9 bases at J, leaving 10 bases unmatched. The CDR3 contains 14 residues. CDR3 amino acids: CASSPPGQGKAQYF. The CDR3 coding sequence is TGTGCCAGCAGTCCCCCGGGACAGGGGAAGGCCCAGTACTTC.